The rows below give T cell receptor beta chains drawn from one sample of a study of blood T cell repertoires in COVID-19. Some clones are missing from TCRdb's copy, which holds only in-frame ones; the method was immunoSEQ multiplex PCR. The table has about 200,000 clones, about 85% seen once. Sequences were obtained from peripheral blood. The receptors shown here come from a woman aged 50 to 60 with COVID-19, enrolled during active disease. CDR3s include the opening cysteine and the closing phenylalanine or tryptophan. Fields, in order: V gene, clone size, CDR3 length, CDR3 protein. Clone size appears in some rows only: once, few, many, or a class for an expanded clone.

TRBV10-2	NA	17	CASNKRGAISGANVLTF
TRBV6-5	NA	16	CASSYNQGHYNSPLHF
TRBV27	NA	15	CASSSRRPGTGELFF
TRBV5-4	NA	15	CASSLVLADTDTQYF
TRBV9	NA	13	CASSPRGKDTQYF
TRBV7-2	NA	15	CASSPLTGSTDTQYF
TRBV29-1	few	13	CSVHFQGFYGYTF
TRBV27	NA	14	CASSLSPGNTEAFF
TRBV18	NA	16	CASSPQGNSGGNEQFF
TRBV19	NA	14	CASSSGGHTDTQYF
TRBV7-2	NA	16	CASSLLLAGGQETQYF
TRBV30	few	13	CAWSAGGNSPLHF
TRBV7-2	NA	15	CASSHDRGRNQPQHF
TRBV7-2	NA	15	CASSLSRDREYEQYF
TRBV28	NA	19	CASSFLGGSRDSYYNEQFF
TRBV12-2	NA	17	CASRLAKDREWFNEQFF
TRBV27	NA	14	CASSSGGISYEQYF
TRBV7-6	once	17	CASSLAETGGSSETQYF
TRBV5-1	NA	16	CASSLDGQGGVAPLHF
TRBV11-2	NA	17	CASSLGPPSGGFYEQFF
TRBV4-3	NA	16	CASSQDVLGARGGYTF
TRBV19	NA	14	CASNPRDREDGYTF